This passage covers 6 T cell receptor beta chains from one sample sequenced in a study of Ad26.COV2.S vaccination and SARS-CoV-2 variants. Assay: immunoSEQ multiplex PCR; the TCRdb copy retains only in-frame clones and omits some. This repertoire shows 380,000 or so clones, around 89% found once; its top ten account for approximately 5%. Treatment noted: 15 to 20 received Ad26.COV2.S at low or high dose, single or two shots; a few received placebo; per-sample allocation not given. The samples were gathered on day 63 after the first injection of vaccine or placebo. The specimen was peripheral blood, collected in a trial of Ad26.COV2.S vaccine versus placebo. The receptors shown here come from a person between 18 and 59 years old who received the Ad26.COV2.S COVID-19 vaccine or a placebo.

V and J are TRBV28 and TRBJ2-3; 15 bases map to TRBD2. The trim removed 2 bases at V and 9 bases at J, leaving 9 bases unmatched. The CDR3 sequence is 17 residues long. CDR1 is MDHEN, CDR2 SYDVKM, per germline. The CDR3 reads CASSLPPGTSGRYTQYF. CDR3 sequence (DNA): TGTGCCAGCAGTTTACCCCCTGGGACTAGCGGGAGGTACACGCAGTATTTT.

The V gene is TRBV3-1 (or the pseudogene TRBV3-2), the J gene TRBJ1-3; D ambiguous. Germline CDR1 reads LGHDT; CDR2 reads YNNKEL (reference sequence). This CDR3 region has 11 residues. V gave up 4 bases and J gave up 8 bases, with 6 bases separating them. CDR3 sequence (DNA): TGTGCCAGCAGCCTAGTCGACACCATATATTTT. It specifies CASSLVDTIYF.

The chain combines TRBV18 with TRBJ2-7; no reliable D call. The V end was cut by 3 bases, the J end by 5 bases, with 17 bases between. Germline lookup yields CDR1 KGHSH and CDR2 LQKENI. The CDR3 spans 15 residues. The chain's CDR3 is CASSPALLSRHEQYF. Written as DNA, the CDR3 is TGTGCCAGCTCACCGGCCCTGCTAAGTCGGCACGAGCAGTACTTC. Drawing the rest from reference TRBV18 and TRBJ2-7, the complete variable domain is NAGVMQNPRHLVRRRGQEARLRCSPMKGHSHVYWYRQLPEEGLKFMVYLQKENIIDESGMPKERFSAEFPKEGPSILRIQQVVRGDSAAYFCASSPALLSRHEQYFGPGTRLTVT.

J is TRBJ1-5 and V is TRBV5-6, with D unclear. V was shortened by 0 bases and J by 4 bases, with 8 bases between the two germline ends. Germline V lookup: CDR1 SGHDT, CDR2 YYEEEE. The CDR3 loop spans 14 amino acids. DNA for the CDR3: TGTGCCAGCAGCTTGGCGGGGATGAATCAGCCCCAGCATTTT. It is translated as CASSLAGMNQPQHF.

This chain uses TRBV2 with TRBJ2-7; D is unclear. Between the trimmed V and J ends, which lost 6 bases and 2 bases, there was a span of 8 bases. Germline lookup yields CDR1 SNHLY and CDR2 FYNNEI. The CDR3 is 12 amino acids. CDR3 residues: CASSPTTYEQYF. Written as DNA, the CDR3 is TGTGCCAGCAGCCCGACGACCTACGAGCAGTACTTC.

This sequence joins TRBV6-1 and TRBJ1-3; D gene ambiguous. V gave up 2 bases and J gave up 3 bases, with 8 bases separating them. CDR3 length: 14 amino acids. Germline V lookup: CDR1 MNHNS, CDR2 SASEGT. CDR3 protein: CASSEIGDGNTIYF. The CDR3 DNA follows: TGTGCCAGCAGTGAAATCGGGGATGGAAACACCATATATTTT.